One sample yielded the 30 T cell receptor beta chains listed below, sequenced in a study of CD8 T cells in ankylosing spondylitis. MiXCR, applied by TCRdb to the 5' RACE reads, yields one record per CDR3 protein. The sample comprises about 140,000 distinct CDR3 sequences, 7% to 8% of which are singletons, and roughly 12% rests with the top ten. The sequencing input was blood, either unsorted or a sorted T cell fraction (not recorded which). These receptors originate from a female donor with ankylosing spondylitis or in good health (not recorded which).

This clonotype was seen ten or more times. This chain connects TRBV5-1 to TRBJ2-4; TRBD1 agrees at 12 bases. The CDR3 spans 16 residues. V lost 4 bases, J lost 5 bases, and 7 bases stayed unmatched. The V gene's germline CDR1 is SGHRS and CDR2 YFSETQ. CDR3 amino acids: CASSRGQGASENIQYF. The CDR3 nucleotides are TGCGCCAGCAGCCGGGGACAGGGGGCGTCGGAAAACATTCAGTACTTC.

This clonotype was counted between two and nine times. V usage is TRBV7-2 and J usage is TRBJ1-1; TRBD1 matches 11 bases. With V trimmed by 1 base and J by 11 bases, 6 bases remained unmatched. The CDR3 length is 14 residues. Germline values: CDR1 SGHTA, CDR2 FQGNSA. CDR3 DNA: TGTGCCAGCAGCTTAGGGGGGACAGGGGGGTTCGCTTTCTTT. Its protein is CASSLGGTGGFAFF.

This clonotype appeared many times. This chain uses TRBV7-9 with TRBJ2-3; 9 bases agree with TRBD2. This CDR3 spans 16 amino acids. Germline V lookup: CDR1 SEHNR, CDR2 FQNEAQ (reference sequence). V was clipped by 0 bases and J by 2 bases; unmatched bases: 3. The CDR3 is CASSLASSGDTDTQYF. As DNA, the CDR3 is TGTGCCAGCAGCTTAGCATCTAGCGGGGACACAGATACGCAGTATTTT.

This clonotype was recorded at least ten times. V usage is TRBV6-1 and J usage is TRBJ1-2; 8 bases are a match to TRBD1. The CDR3 length is 15 residues. In germline, CDR1 is MNHNS, CDR2 SASEGT. Trimming cost V 2 bases and J 2 bases; bases outside gene matches: 4. The CDR3 DNA reads TGTGCCAGCAGTGAAAGGACAGGGAGGAACTATGGCTACACCTTC. Translation gives CASSERTGRNYGYTF.

This clonotype was picked up a small number of times. CDR3 nucleotide sequence: TGTGCCAGCAGCCCGAGAGGGCGGGAGCAGGGCTATGGCTACACCTTC. Its translation: CASSPRGREQGYGYTF. The genes are TRBV11-2 and TRBJ1-2; TRBD1 might be the D (5 bases). CDR1 and CDR2 from the germline V gene are SGHAT and FQNNGV. Trimming removed 5 bases from V and 4 bases from J, with 20 bases in between. This CDR3 region has 16 residues.

The sample holds many counts of this clonotype. The chain is built from TRBV5-5 and TRBJ1-4; tentatively, D is TRBD1 (6 bases). This CDR3 spans 16 amino acids. Germline loops: CDR1 SGHKS, CDR2 YYEKEE (reference sequence). V lost 0 bases to trimming and J lost 9 bases, with 18 bases between them. The CDR3 here is CASSLDRASAPQKLFF. In nucleotides, the CDR3 is TGTGCCAGCAGCTTGGACAGGGCCAGTGCTCCTCAAAAACTGTTTTTT.

This clonotype was seen many times. The chain couples TRBV27 to TRBJ1-1; D is undetermined. Germline CDR1 and CDR2: MNHEY and SMNVEV (reference sequence). This CDR3 is 14 amino acids long. V dropped 1 base and J dropped 4 bases, with 10 bases sitting between them. CDR3 in DNA: TGTGCCAGCAGTTTATACGCATTAACCACTGAAGCTTTCTTT. This translates into CASSLYALTTEAFF.

At least ten counts were recorded for this clonotype. The germline gene is not matched at one end of the junction; a read error may be the cause. This chain connects TRBV4-3 to TRBJ1-4; D uncertain. The CDR3 loop spans 13 amino acids. The germline CDR1 and CDR2 sequences are LGHNA and YSLEER. The CDR3 protein is CASSQGTVNPPIF. The CDR3 coding sequence is TGCGCCAGCAGCCAAGGAACAGTCAATCCGCCGATTTTT.

This clonotype was detected ten times or more. The J gene is TRBJ2-7, the V gene TRBV30; weak D call: TRBD2 (5 bases). The length of the CDR3 is 15 residues. Germline V gene sequence: CDR1 GTSNPN, CDR2 SVGIG (reference sequence). V was cut by 3 bases and J by 1 base, with 16 bases left in between. DNA for the CDR3: TGTGCCTGGAGAGCGTCTGAGCGGTTATCCTACGAGCAGTACTTC. Its protein product is CAWRASERLSYEQYF.

Worth noting for this clonotype: This may be a read error, as it is one base from a much larger clone. The chain joins TRBV11-2 to TRBJ2-2, with TRBD2 matching over 11 bases. CDR1 SGHAT and CDR2 FQNNGV come from the germline V gene. The CDR3 is 15 amino acids. CDR3 coding DNA: TGTGTCAGCAGCTTGGGACTAGCGGATCCCGGGGAGCTGTTTTTT. This sequence encodes CVSSLGLADPGELFF.

This clonotype was observed many times. The V call is TRBV24-1, the J call TRBJ2-7; possible D gene TRBD1, 6 bases. V lost 3 bases and J 1 base, leaving 15 bases between the germline ends. Germline loops: CDR1 KGHDR, CDR2 SFDVKD. The CDR3 consists of 16 residues. The CDR3 DNA follows: TGTGCCACCAGTGATCCCCGTCAGGGGAAGTCCTACGAGCAGTACTTC. Its protein is CATSDPRQGKSYEQYF.

Ten or more counts support this clonotype. J is TRBJ2-7 and V is TRBV5-1; D might be TRBD2 (6 bases). The CDR3 has 12 residues. Germline V gene data show CDR1 as SGHRS and CDR2 as YFSETQ. Trimming removed 8 bases at V and 4 bases at J, with 13 bases between. This CDR3 reads CASTGGRYEQYF. The DNA for the CDR3 is TGCGCCAGTACCGGGGGTAGATACGAGCAGTACTTC.

This clonotype was counted many times. The chain couples TRBV5-1 to TRBJ1-2, with a weak D call TRBD1 (6 bases). Looked up from germline, CDR1 is SGHRS and CDR2 is YFSETQ. The CDR3 has 14 residues. Trimming stripped 4 bases from V and 3 bases from J, with 13 bases between. This CDR3 reads CASSLQGIDYGYTF. DNA for the CDR3: TGCGCCAGCAGCCTTCAGGGGATAGACTATGGCTACACCTTC. Filled out from reference TRBV5-1 and TRBJ1-2, the complete variable domain reads KAGVTQTPRYLIKTRGQQVTLSCSPISGHRSVSWYQQTPGQGLQFLFEYFSETQRNKGNFPGRFSGRQFSNSRSEMNVSTLELGDSALYLCASSLQGIDYGYTFGSGTRLTVV.

This clonotype has a handful of counts. This chain links TRBV28 with TRBJ2-1; possible D gene TRBD1, 5 bases. Trimming left V 1 base short and J 3 bases short, with 13 bases between. CDR3 length: 16 residues. The germline CDR1 and CDR2 sequences are MDHEN and SYDVKM. In DNA, the CDR3 is TGTGCCAGCAGTTTATTGACAGTGAGAGGCTACAATGAGCAGTTCTTC. Protein product: CASSLLTVRGYNEQFF.

On this clonotype itself: Because it lacks the conserved phenylalanine or tryptophan at the end, this CDR3 is likely a read error. The chain employs TRBV7-8 and TRBJ2-1; D is ambiguous. Per germline, CDR1 SGHVS and CDR2 FQNEAQ. V dropped 0 bases and J dropped 7 bases, with 16 bases sitting between them. This CDR3 is built from 16 residues. DNA of the CDR3: TGTGCCAGCAGCTTAGCTGGGATAGCCCCTCTGAATGAGCAGTTCCTC. Protein: CASSLAGIAPLNEQFL.

The sample holds many counts of this clonotype. V usage is TRBV6-1 and J usage is TRBJ1-1; D is uncertain. Trimming cost V 8 bases and J 4 bases, with 20 bases left between them. Germline CDR1 MNHNS, CDR2 SASEGT. The CDR3 loop spans 15 amino acids. CDR3 DNA: TGTGCCAGCCAAGACGGTGGGATAGTCGGCACTGAAGCTTTCTTT. It yields the protein CASQDGGIVGTEAFF.

The V and J genes are TRBV7-9 and TRBJ1-1, with D maybe TRBD1 (5 bases). This CDR3 is built from 14 residues. Germline assignment: CDR1 SEHNR and CDR2 FQNEAQ (reference sequence). Trimming removed 11 bases at V and 4 bases at J, with 20 bases between. The CDR3 bases are TGTGCCGTCGGCCGGAGTGGGAGGGGCACTGAAGCTTTCTTT. This gives the protein CAVGRSGRGTEAFF.

In its sample, this clonotype was seen a few times. This sequence joins TRBV14 and TRBJ1-4; D gene uncertain. Per the germline V gene, CDR1 is SGHDN and CDR2 is FVKESK. Trimming pared 6 bases from V and 5 bases from J, leaving 10 bases between. The length of the CDR3 is 13 residues. For the CDR3, the DNA is TGTGCCAGCAGTCCAAGACCAAATGAAAAACTGTTTTTT. It specifies CASSPRPNEKLFF.

This clonotype was seen at least ten times. This sequence joins TRBV29-1 and TRBJ2-2, with no clear D. This CDR3 is built from 13 residues. Trimming shortened V by 6 bases and J by 0 bases, and 8 bases separated the two germline ends. The germline V gene has CDR1 SQVTM and CDR2 ANQGSEA. The CDR3 nucleotides are TGCAGCGTCACCCAGCCGAACACCGGGGAGCTGTTTTTT. Translating it yields CSVTQPNTGELFF.

This clonotype appeared a few times. The chain uses TRBV7-2 and TRBJ2-2; 12 positions match TRBD2. The V and J ends lost 5 bases and 1 base, in that order; junction bases with no gene match: 2. The CDR3 length is 16 residues. Germline V gene sequence: CDR1 SGHTA, CDR2 FQGNSA. CDR3 amino acids: CASSQLAGGNTGELFF. The DNA for the CDR3 is TGTGCCAGCAGCCAACTAGCGGGGGGGAACACCGGGGAGCTGTTTTTT.

Only a few counts were recorded for this clonotype. Relative to the germline gene, one junction end is altered; a read error may explain this. Written as DNA, the CDR3 is TGTGTCAGCAGCTTCACAGGGGCCGCGGCCAAAAACATTCAGTACTTC. Amino acid sequence: CVSSFTGAAAKNIQYF. J is TRBJ2-4 and V is TRBV7-9; 7 bases line up with TRBD1. Germline CDR1 and CDR2: SEHNR and FQNEAQ (reference sequence). This CDR3 has 16 amino acids.

The sample holds many counts of this clonotype. V usage is TRBV6-2 or TRBV6-3 and J usage is TRBJ1-5; D ambiguous. Germline values: CDR1 MNHEY, CDR2 SVGEGT. V gave up 8 bases and J gave up 4 bases, with 18 bases separating them. This CDR3 is 15 amino acids long. CDR3 sequence (DNA): TGTGCCAGCCGAATGGGCCCGGGTTGGAATCAGCCCCAGCATTTT. The encoded protein is CASRMGPGWNQPQHF.

This clonotype showed up many times. The CDR3 DNA sequence: TGTGCCAGCAGCTTGCGGAGGAGGGAAAAACTGTTTTTT. The encoded protein is CASSLRRREKLFF. This chain uses TRBV27 with TRBJ1-4; D gene unclear. The V end lost 6 bases, the J end lost 8 bases, and 13 bases lay between the germline ends. CDR3 length: 13 amino acids. Germline CDR1 is MNHEY and CDR2 is SMNVEV (reference sequence).

This chain's CDR3 is CASRDRSSGTEAFF. DNA for the CDR3: TGTGCCAGCCGGGATCGGTCCTCCGGCACTGAAGCTTTCTTT. The chain joins TRBV2 to TRBJ1-1, with no clear D. This CDR3 has 14 amino acids. The V gene's germline CDR1 is SNHLY and CDR2 FYNNEI. V was shortened by 8 bases and J by 4 bases, with 17 bases between the two germline ends.

This clonotype was observed at least ten times. J is TRBJ2-3 and V is TRBV4-3, with D possibly TRBD2 on 7 matching bases. Germline V gene lookup returns CDR1 LGHNA and CDR2 YSLEER. V was shortened by 4 bases and J by 6 bases, with 17 bases between the two germline ends. The CDR3 has 15 residues. Here the CDR3 DNA reads TGCGCCAGCAGCCTTCGACTAGCAGGGGAGGATACGCAGTATTTT. Encoded protein: CASSLRLAGEDTQYF.

About this clonotype: A read error may be the cause here, since a much bigger clone is one base away. The chain links TRBV4-1 to TRBJ2-2, with 8 nucleotides matching TRBD1. The CDR3 consists of 16 residues. Looked up from germline, CDR1 is MGHRA and CDR2 is YSYEKL. CDR3 residues: CANSQVLGQGPGELFF. DNA of the CDR3: TGCGCCAACAGCCAAGTCCTTGGACAGGGTCCCGGGGAGCTGTTTTTT.

Turning to this clonotype: With a much larger clone just one base away, this may be a read error. The rearrangement uses TRBV24-1 and TRBJ2-3; 10 positions agree with TRBD2. CDR3 size: 17 residues. J was trimmed by 1 base and V by 3 bases; bases with no gene match: 6. The V gene's germline CDR1 is KGHDR and CDR2 SFDVKD. CDR3 sequence: CATSDALAGARTDTQYF. CDR3 coding DNA: TGTGCCACCAGTGATGCTCTAGCGGGGGCACGCACAGATACGCAGTATTTT.

At least ten counts were recorded for this clonotype. The CDR3 here is CASSLSSRRTEAFF. The CDR3 DNA follows: TGCGCCAGCAGCTTATCATCGAGGCGAACTGAAGCTTTCTTT. The genes are TRBV5-1 and TRBJ1-1; no reliable D call. Per the germline V gene, CDR1 is SGHRS and CDR2 is YFSETQ. V dropped 2 bases and J dropped 5 bases, with 13 bases sitting between them. This CDR3 is built from 14 residues.

This clonotype was found many times. The V and J genes are TRBV12-3 or TRBV12-4 and TRBJ1-2; D gene ambiguous. CDR3 length: 15 residues. The V gene lost 1 base and the J gene lost 0 bases, with 9 bases spanning the gap. CDR3 sequence (DNA): TGTGCCAGCAGTTTAGGGACTACAGCTAACTATGGCTACACCTTC. Translated, it gives CASSLGTTANYGYTF.

This clonotype came up once. J is TRBJ1-2 and V is TRBV27; tentative D call: TRBD1 (6 bases). The CDR3 has 14 residues. Trimming pared 3 bases from V and 8 bases from J, leaving 16 bases between. Per the germline V gene, CDR1 is MNHEY and CDR2 is SMNVEV (reference sequence). CDR3 sequence (DNA): TGTGCCAGCAGTTTTGGGGGACACCGTTTGGGCTACACCTTC. Its translation is CASSFGGHRLGYTF.